The next 2 T cell receptor beta chains were all read from a single sample in a study of blood T cell repertoires in COVID-19. Using immunoSEQ multiplex PCR, the repertoire was profiled, and TCRdb retains in-frame clones only, with some absent. This table has about 240,000 clones, about four fifths appearing once. Sequenced sample: PBMCs or T cells enriched from blood (not recorded which). The receptors originated from a woman in her thirties or forties who had been exposed to COVID-19.

The chain couples TRBV3-1 (or the pseudogene TRBV3-2) to TRBJ2-5; perhaps TRBD2 as D (7 bases). Germline CDR1 reads LGHDT; CDR2 reads YNNKEL (reference sequence). V lost 4 bases to trimming and J lost 4 bases, with 16 bases between them. CDR3 length: 15 residues. CDR3 coding DNA: TGTGCCAGCAGCCCTTTCCTAGGGGGGGGAGAGACCCAGTACTTC. Translated: CASSPFLGGGETQYF.

The V gene is TRBV3-1 (or the pseudogene TRBV3-2), the J gene TRBJ2-7, with TRBD1 matching 8 bases. This CDR3 region has 14 residues. Germline values: CDR1 LGHDT, CDR2 YNNKEL (reference sequence). V lost 5 bases to trimming and J lost 2 bases; unmatched junction nucleotides: 5. The CDR3 sequence: CASSDRGGPYEQYF. In DNA, the CDR3 is TGTGCCAGCAGCGACAGGGGAGGACCCTACGAGCAGTACTTC.